This T cell receptor beta chain was found in a study of tumor-infiltrating lymphocytes in localized non-small cell lung cancer. Whole-study results and caveats: Different pieces of the same tissue were used for each assay.

Of note for this clone: Its antigen is as yet unknown.

Trimming shortened V by 7 bases and J by 1 base, and 7 bases separated the two germline ends. CDR3 length: 12 residues. Looked up from germline, CDR1 is SGHRS and CDR2 is YFSETQ. Clones were read by immunoSEQ multiplex PCR, and TCRdb kept only the in-frame ones, dropping some. This sample has 13,000 to 15,000 clones, with 68% found just once. This chain links TRBV5-1 with TRBJ2-3; perhaps TRBD1 as D (5 bases). This clonotype was sampled from a human donor with non-small cell lung cancer. The sequenced material came from uninvolved lung tissue not adjacent to the tumor. As DNA, the CDR3 is TGCGCCAGCGGCAGGGGCACAGATACGCAGTATTTT. Protein product: CASGRGTDTQYF.